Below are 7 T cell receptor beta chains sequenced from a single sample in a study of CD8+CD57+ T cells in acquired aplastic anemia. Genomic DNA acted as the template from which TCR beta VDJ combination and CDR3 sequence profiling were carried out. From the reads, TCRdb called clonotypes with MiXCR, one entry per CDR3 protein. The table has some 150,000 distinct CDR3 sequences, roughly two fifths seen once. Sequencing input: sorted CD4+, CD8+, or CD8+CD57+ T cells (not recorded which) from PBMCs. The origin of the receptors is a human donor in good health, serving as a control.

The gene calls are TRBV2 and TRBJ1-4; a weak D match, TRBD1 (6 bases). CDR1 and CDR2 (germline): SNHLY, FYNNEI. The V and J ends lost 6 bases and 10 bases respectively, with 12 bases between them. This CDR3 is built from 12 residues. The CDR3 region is CASSRGVGKLFF. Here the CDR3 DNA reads TGTGCCAGCAGCAGGGGAGTAGGAAAACTGTTTTTT.

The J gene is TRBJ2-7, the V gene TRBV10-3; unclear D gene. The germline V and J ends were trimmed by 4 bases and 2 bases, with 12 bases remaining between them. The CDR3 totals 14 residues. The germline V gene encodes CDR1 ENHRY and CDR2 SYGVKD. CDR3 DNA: TGTGCCATCAGTGGTTCAGACTCTACCTACGAGCAGTACTTC. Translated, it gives CAISGSDSTYEQYF.

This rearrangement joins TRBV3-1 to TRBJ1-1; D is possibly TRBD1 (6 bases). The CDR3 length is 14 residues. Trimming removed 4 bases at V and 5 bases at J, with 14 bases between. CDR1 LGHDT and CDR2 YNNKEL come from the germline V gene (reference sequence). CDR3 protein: CASSRTARGTEAFF. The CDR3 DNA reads TGTGCCAGCAGCCGGACAGCGAGGGGGACTGAAGCTTTCTTT.

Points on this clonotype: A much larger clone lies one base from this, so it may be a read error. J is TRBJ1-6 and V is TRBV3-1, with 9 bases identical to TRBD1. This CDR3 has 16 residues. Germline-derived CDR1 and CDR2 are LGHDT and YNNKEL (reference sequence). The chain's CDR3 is CAGSPSGTGFGRTLHF. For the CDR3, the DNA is TGTGCCGGCAGCCCCTCCGGGACAGGGTTCGGAAGAACCCTCCACTTT.

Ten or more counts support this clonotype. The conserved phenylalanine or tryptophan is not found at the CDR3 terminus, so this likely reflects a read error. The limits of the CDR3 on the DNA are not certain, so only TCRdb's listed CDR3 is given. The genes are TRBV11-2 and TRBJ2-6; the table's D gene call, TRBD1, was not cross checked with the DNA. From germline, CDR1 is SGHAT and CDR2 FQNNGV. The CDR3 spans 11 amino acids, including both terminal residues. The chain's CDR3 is CASSGVGHPFL.

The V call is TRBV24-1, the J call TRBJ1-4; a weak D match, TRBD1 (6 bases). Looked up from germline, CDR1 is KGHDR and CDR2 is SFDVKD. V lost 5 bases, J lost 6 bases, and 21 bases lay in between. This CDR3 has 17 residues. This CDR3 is CATSVSRGTMLDEKLFF. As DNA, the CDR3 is TGTGCCACCAGTGTCTCGAGGGGGACTATGCTCGATGAAAAACTGTTTTTT.

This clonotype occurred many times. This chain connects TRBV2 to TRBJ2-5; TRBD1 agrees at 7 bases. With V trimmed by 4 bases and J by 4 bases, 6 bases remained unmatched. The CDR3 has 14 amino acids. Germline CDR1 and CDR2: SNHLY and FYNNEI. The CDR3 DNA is TGTGCCAGCAGTGCTCAGGGGGTCCGAGAGACCCAGTACTTC. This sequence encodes CASSAQGVRETQYF.